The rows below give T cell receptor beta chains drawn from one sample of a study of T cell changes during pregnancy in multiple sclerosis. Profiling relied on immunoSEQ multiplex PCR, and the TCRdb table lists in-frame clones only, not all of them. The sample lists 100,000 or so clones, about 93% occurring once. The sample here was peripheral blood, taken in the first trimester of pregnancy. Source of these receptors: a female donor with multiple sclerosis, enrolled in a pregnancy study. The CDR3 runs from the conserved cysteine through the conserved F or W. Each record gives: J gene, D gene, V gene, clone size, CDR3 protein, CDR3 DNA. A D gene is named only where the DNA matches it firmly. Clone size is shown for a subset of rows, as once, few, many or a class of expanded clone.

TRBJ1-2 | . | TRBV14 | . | CASSQARGGHYGYTF | TGTGCCAGCAGCCAAGCACGCGGGGGGCACTATGGCTACACCTTC
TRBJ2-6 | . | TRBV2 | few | CASSEVISGANVLTF | TGTGCCAGCAGTGAAGTTATCTCTGGGGCCAACGTCCTGACTTTC
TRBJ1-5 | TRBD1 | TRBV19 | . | CASSTRTGQDQPQHF | TGTGCCAGTAGTACAAGGACAGGGCAGGATCAGCCCCAGCATTTT
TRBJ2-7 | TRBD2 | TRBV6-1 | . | CASIPTSGGRKGYF | TGTGCCAGCATACCGACTAGCGGGGGTCGAAAGGGGTACTTC
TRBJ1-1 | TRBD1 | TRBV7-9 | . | CASSSGQGFAGGAFF | TGTGCCAGCAGCTCGGGACAGGGGTTCGCGGGTGGAGCTTTCTTT
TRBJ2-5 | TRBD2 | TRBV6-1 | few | CASSVLAGGGETQYF | TGTGCCAGCAGTGTGTTAGCGGGGGGAGGCGAGACCCAGTACTTC
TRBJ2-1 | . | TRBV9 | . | CASSVGRQGRYNEQFF | TGTGCCAGCAGCGTAGGACGGCAGGGGAGATACAATGAGCAGTTCTTC
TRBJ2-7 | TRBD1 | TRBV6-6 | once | CASSSPGQAYEQYF | TGTGCCAGCAGTTCCCCGGGACAGGCCTACGAGCAGTACTTC
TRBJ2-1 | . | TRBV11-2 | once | CASSLERLNEQFF | TGTGCCAGCAGCTTAGAACGACTAAATGAGCAGTTCTTC
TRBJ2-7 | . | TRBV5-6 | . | CASSLGGHEQYF | TGTGCCAGCAGTCTGGGGGGTCACGAGCAGTACTTC
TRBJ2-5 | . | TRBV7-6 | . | CASSQTGPGETQYF | TGTGCCAGCAGCCAAACAGGGCCCGGGGAGACCCAGTACTTC
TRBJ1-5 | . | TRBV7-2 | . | CASSLVGQGGQPQHF | TGTGCCAGCAGCTTAGTAGGCCAGGGAGGTCAGCCCCAGCATTTT
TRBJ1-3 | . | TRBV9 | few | CASSPTGLGNTIYF | TGTGCCAGCAGCCCGACAGGTCTTGGAAACACCATATATTTT
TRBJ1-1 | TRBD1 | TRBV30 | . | CAWDRDRGRTEAFF | TGTGCCTGGGACCGGGACAGGGGGCGAACTGAAGCTTTCTTT
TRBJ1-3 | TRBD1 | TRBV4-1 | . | CASSPGQAVMDETIYF | TGCGCCAGCAGCCCCGGACAGGCCGTAATGGATGAGACCATATATTTT
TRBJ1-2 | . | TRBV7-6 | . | CASSNSRNRNLLDYGYTF | TGTGCCAGCAGCAATAGCAGAAATCGGAACTTACTTGACTATGGCTACACCTTC
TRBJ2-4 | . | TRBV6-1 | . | CASSENIQYF | TGTGCCAGCAGCGAAAACATTCAGTACTTC
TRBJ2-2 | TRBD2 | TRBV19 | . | CASSIPPGLAAVRAGELFF | TGTGCCAGTAGTATACCGCCGGGACTAGCGGCTGTTCGGGCCGGGGAGCTGTTTTTT
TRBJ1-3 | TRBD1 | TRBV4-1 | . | CASSQEGTGVGNTIYF | TGCGCCAGCAGCCAAGAGGGGACAGGGGTGGGAAACACCATATATTTT
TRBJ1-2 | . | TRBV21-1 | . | CASSKRALQGVGYGYTF | TGTGCCAGCAGCAAAAGGGCCCTACAGGGAGTCGGGTATGGCTACACCTTC
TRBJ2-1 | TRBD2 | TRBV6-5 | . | CASSYGGGAGNEQFF | TGTGCCAGCAGTTACGGCGGGGGGGCCGGGAATGAGCAGTTCTTC
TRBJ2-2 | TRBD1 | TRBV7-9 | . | CASSQRTGRTGELFF | TGTGCCAGCAGCCAACGGACAGGGCGCACCGGGGAGCTGTTTTTT
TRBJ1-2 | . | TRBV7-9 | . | CASSMGDSGRESYTF | TGTGCCAGCAGCATGGGGGACTCGGGCAGGGAGAGCTACACCTTC
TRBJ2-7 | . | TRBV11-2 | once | CASSSRGAVEQYF | TGTGCCAGCAGCTCCAGGGGGGCAGTCGAGCAGTACTTC
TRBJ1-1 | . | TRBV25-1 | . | CASSAAGEAFF | TGTGCCAGCAGTGCGGCAGGGGAAGCTTTCTTT
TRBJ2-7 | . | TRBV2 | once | CASSEFTGLSYEQYF | TGTGCCAGCAGTGAGTTCACCGGACTCTCCTACGAGCAGTACTTC
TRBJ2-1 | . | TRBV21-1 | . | CASSDGAVFRNEQFF | TGTGCCAGCAGCGACGGAGCGGTTTTCCGCAATGAGCAGTTCTTC
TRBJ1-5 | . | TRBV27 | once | CASSYRGYGNQPQHF | TGTGCCAGCAGTTATAGGGGGTATGGCAATCAGCCCCAGCATTTT
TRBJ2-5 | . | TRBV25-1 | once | CASASSAQGRTQYF | TGTGCCAGCGCGTCGTCGGCCCAGGGCAGGACCCAGTACTTC
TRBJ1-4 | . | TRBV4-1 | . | CASSQRVNEKLFF | TGCGCCAGCAGCCAAAGAGTTAATGAAAAACTGTTTTTT
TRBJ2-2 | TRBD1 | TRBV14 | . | CATRDRENTGELFF | TGTGCCACCCGGGACAGGGAGAACACCGGGGAGCTGTTTTTT
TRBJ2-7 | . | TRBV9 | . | CASSAQQGPAYF | TGTGCCAGCAGCGCCCAGCAGGGGCCAGCTTACTTC
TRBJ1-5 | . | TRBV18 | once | CASSPLDSPGQPQHF | TGTGCCAGCTCACCCCTGGACAGCCCCGGTCAGCCCCAGCATTTT
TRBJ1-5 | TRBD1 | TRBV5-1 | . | CASSHGTGSNQPQHF | TGCGCCAGCAGCCACGGGACAGGGAGCAATCAGCCCCAGCATTTT
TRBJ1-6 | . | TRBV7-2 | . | CASSLGGPSSSYNSPLHF | TGTGCCAGCAGCTTAGGAGGGCCCTCAAGCTCCTATAATTCACCCCTCCACTTT
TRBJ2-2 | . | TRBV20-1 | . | CSASRTGELFF | TGCAGTGCTAGCCGGACCGGGGAGCTGTTTTTT
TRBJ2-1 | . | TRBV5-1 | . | CASSKYSDGGLHIYNEQFF | TGCGCCAGCAGCAAATACTCGGATGGCGGGTTACACATCTACAATGAGCAGTTCTTC
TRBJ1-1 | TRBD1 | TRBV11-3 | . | CASSPSGDRGREQAFF | TGTGCCAGCAGCCCGAGTGGGGACAGGGGGCGCGAGCAAGCTTTCTTT
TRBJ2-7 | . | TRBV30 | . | CAWEKRQVWEQYF | TGTGCCTGGGAAAAACGACAGGTTTGGGAGCAGTACTTC
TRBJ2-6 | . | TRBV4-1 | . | CASSPRTESGANVLTF | TGCGCCAGCAGCCCTCGGACTGAGTCTGGGGCCAACGTCCTGACTTTC